These T cell receptor beta chains were read from a single sample in a study of siplizumab effects on memory and regulatory T cells. Clones were read by immunoSEQ multiplex PCR, and TCRdb kept only the in-frame ones, dropping some. The sample has roughly 60,000 clones; roughly 97% are singletons. The sequenced material came from naive CD8+ T cells sorted from blood. The receptors here all came from a human donor in good health. Both conserved end residues are part of each CDR3. Fields, in order: D gene, V gene, clone size, J gene, CDR3 DNA, CDR3 protein. D genes are given only for firm matches. A clone size is listed for some rows: how often the clone was seen (once, few, many), or a class if it is expanded.

-	TRBV28	-	TRBJ1-4	TGTGCCAGCAGTCAACAAGGAAAACTGTTTTTT	CASSQQGKLFF
-	TRBV28	-	TRBJ2-1	TGTGCCAGCAGGAGCACCCGCGGGGGCCTCTACAATGAGCAGTTCTTC	CASRSTRGGLYNEQFF
-	TRBV19	-	TRBJ1-5	TGTGCCAGTAGTATAGTAGGGCTTAATCAGCCCCAGCATTTT	CASSIVGLNQPQHF
-	TRBV27	-	TRBJ1-5	TGTGCCAGCAGTCTTGGTGAAAATCAGCCCCAGCATTTT	CASSLGENQPQHF
-	TRBV5-6	-	TRBJ1-2	TGTGCCAGCAGCTCCTCACCCGACAGTCCTTTCTATGGCTACACCTTC	CASSSSPDSPFYGYTF
TRBD2	TRBV25-1	-	TRBJ2-6	TGTGCCAGCAGCCACAGGCGGGGGTCTGGGGCCAACGTCCTGACTTTC	CASSHRRGSGANVLTF
TRBD1	TRBV7-2	-	TRBJ1-4	TGTGCCAGCAGCTTGGGGACAGGGTACGAAAAACTGTTTTTT	CASSLGTGYEKLFF
-	TRBV7-9	-	TRBJ2-1	TGTGCCAGCAGCTCGCAACCCAGTGGGGAGCAGTTCTTC	CASSSQPSGEQFF
-	TRBV19	-	TRBJ2-5	TGTGCCAGTAGTATAGTTAAGGGGGGCCAAGAGACCCAGTACTTC	CASSIVKGGQETQYF
-	TRBV11-2	-	TRBJ1-4	TGTGCCAGCAGCTTTCCCAGGGAAGGGAGGACTAATGAAAAACTGTTTTTT	CASSFPREGRTNEKLFF
TRBD1	TRBV6-5	-	TRBJ1-4	TGTACCAGCAGTTACCGAGACAGGGCGGGGGAAAAACTGTTTTTT	CTSSYRDRAGEKLFF
-	TRBV7-9	-	TRBJ2-1	TGTGCCAGCAGCATTAGCGGTAGCTCCTACAATGAGCAGTTCTTC	CASSISGSSYNEQFF
-	TRBV5-5	-	TRBJ1-2	TGTGCCAGCAGCCCAACGGTGGGGGCAACTAACTATGGCTACACCTTC	CASSPTVGATNYGYTF
-	TRBV7-9	-	TRBJ2-4	TGTGCCAGCAGCGTCCGGGACCAAAACATTCAGTACTTC	CASSVRDQNIQYF
-	TRBV5-1	-	TRBJ1-5	TGCGCCAGCAGCTCGACGTGGGGTGATGCTCAGCCCCAGCATTTT	CASSSTWGDAQPQHF
-	TRBV28	-	TRBJ1-5	TGTGCCAGCAGCATACAGGTGGATCAGCCCCAGCATTTT	CASSIQVDQPQHF
-	TRBV29-1	-	TRBJ2-1	TGCAGCGTTGATGGGTCGGGCAATGAGCAGTTCTTC	CSVDGSGNEQFF
-	TRBV29-1	-	TRBJ2-3	TGCAGCGTTGAAGGGGTAGGGCACACAGATACGCAGTATTTT	CSVEGVGHTDTQYF
-	TRBV30	-	TRBJ1-5	TGTGCCTGGAGTGTAGAGGTTGGTCAGCCCCAGCATTTT	CAWSVEVGQPQHF
-	TRBV4-1	few	TRBJ1-1	TGCGCCAGCAGCCAAGAGGGGGGGACTGAAGCTTTCTTT	CASSQEGGTEAFF
-	TRBV4-1	-	TRBJ1-2	TGCGCCAGCAGCCCTGACAGCTATGGCTACACCTTC	CASSPDSYGYTF
-	TRBV7-2	-	TRBJ2-1	TGTGCCAGCAGCTTAGCGGACTGGAGCTCCTACAATGAGCAGTTCTTC	CASSLADWSSYNEQFF
-	TRBV9	-	TRBJ2-3	TGTGCCAGCAGCGAGGGGACTTCTTCTGGAGATACGCAGTATTTT	CASSEGTSSGDTQYF
TRBD2	TRBV28	-	TRBJ2-4	TGTGCCAGCAGTGGACTAGAAAAAAACATTCAGTACTTC	CASSGLEKNIQYF
TRBD1	TRBV27	-	TRBJ1-1	TGTGCCAGCAGTCCAGGGGGCACTGAAGCTTTCTTT	CASSPGGTEAFF
-	TRBV5-6	-	TRBJ2-7	TGTGCCAGCAGCCCACAGGGCGGGGAGCAGTACTTC	CASSPQGGEQYF
TRBD1	TRBV28	-	TRBJ1-6	TGTGCCAGCAGTTTATCGTCTCTTGTAGGGGGCTTTAATTCACCCCTCCACTTT	CASSLSSLVGGFNSPLHF
-	TRBV7-3	-	TRBJ2-5	TGTGCCAGCAGCTTAGGGGTGGACAGAAGGGGAGAGACCCAGTACTTC	CASSLGVDRRGETQYF
TRBD1	TRBV28	-	TRBJ1-1	TGTGCCAGCAGTCCAGACGGACAGGGGGACACTGAAGCTTTCTTT	CASSPDGQGDTEAFF
-	TRBV25-1	-	TRBJ2-5	TGTGCCAGCAGTGAATACGGGGAGACAGATTATGTGGAGACCCAGTACTTC	CASSEYGETDYVETQYF
TRBD2	TRBV7-8	once	TRBJ2-2	TGTGCCAGCAGCTCACCTAGCGGGGCCAACACCGGGGAGCTGTTTTTT	CASSSPSGANTGELFF
-	TRBV19	-	TRBJ1-1	TGTGCCAGTAGTACGGGGGGGACTAACGATGAAGCTTTCTTT	CASSTGGTNDEAFF
-	TRBV7-9	-	TRBJ2-5	TGTGCCAGCAGCTTCTTCGGGGAGACCCAGTACTTC	CASSFFGETQYF
-	TRBV9	-	TRBJ1-3	TGTGCCAGCAGCCCCCCTTCAGGGAGCTCTGGAAACACCATATATTTT	CASSPPSGSSGNTIYF
-	TRBV11-2	-	TRBJ2-7	TGTGCCAGCAGCTTAGATCTTGGCGACTACGAGCAGTACTTC	CASSLDLGDYEQYF
-	TRBV28	-	TRBJ1-6	TGTGCCAGCAGACCGGGGAGTTTTACACCCCTCCACTTT	CASRPGSFTPLHF
-	TRBV6-6	-	TRBJ1-1	TGTGCCAGCAGTTACTCCCCTGTACCTGAAGCTTTCTTT	CASSYSPVPEAFF
-	TRBV6-6	-	TRBJ1-1	TGTGCCAGCAGCCAAGGGGGGACTGAAGCTTTCTTT	CASSQGGTEAFF
TRBD1	TRBV6-5	-	TRBJ1-5	TGTGCCAGCAGTTACTCCGGGACAGGGGTTCGGCCCCAGCATTTT	CASSYSGTGVRPQHF
-	TRBV5-6	-	TRBJ1-3	TGTGCCAGCAGCCAGGACACTTACTCTGGAAACACCATATATTTT	CASSQDTYSGNTIYF
-	TRBV7-6	-	TRBJ1-2	TGTGCCAGCAGCTTAGAGGGGGGCGTCTACACCTTC	CASSLEGGVYTF
-	TRBV4-1	-	TRBJ1-5	TGCGCCAGCAGCCAAGGATTCAATCAGCCCCAGCATTTT	CASSQGFNQPQHF
-	TRBV27	-	TRBJ1-1	TGTGCCAGCAGGCAACAGGGTTTGCTTCCTACTGAAGCTTTCTTT	CASRQQGLLPTEAFF
TRBD2	TRBV7-2	-	TRBJ2-7	TGTGCCAGCAGCTTTTCCCCCCGGGGGGACTACGAGCAGTACTTC	CASSFSPRGDYEQYF
TRBD1	TRBV4-1	-	TRBJ2-3	TGCGCCAGCAGCCAACTTCCGGGACAGGGGCCAGATACGCAGTATTTT	CASSQLPGQGPDTQYF
-	TRBV29-1	-	TRBJ2-3	TGCAGCGTTGAAGCGTCAGTGGATACGCAGTATTTT	CSVEASVDTQYF
-	TRBV18	-	TRBJ2-1	TGTGCCAGCTCACCAGACAGGGGAGGGAGTGAGCAGTTCTTC	CASSPDRGGSEQFF
-	TRBV19	-	TRBJ1-1	TGTGCCAGTATCATCGGGGGGAACACTGAAGCTTTCTTT	CASIIGGNTEAFF
-	TRBV13	-	TRBJ1-2	TGTGCCAGCATCAAAACCGGGGAAGATAACTATGGCTACACCTTC	CASIKTGEDNYGYTF
-	TRBV13	-	TRBJ2-3	TGTGCCAGCAGCTTTTTTGGGGCCGGCACAGATACGCAGTATTTT	CASSFFGAGTDTQYF
-	TRBV7-7	-	TRBJ2-5	TGTGCCAGCAGCTTAGACACCTTCCAAGAGACCCAGTACTTC	CASSLDTFQETQYF
-	TRBV7-9	-	TRBJ1-1	TGTGCCAGCAGCCCGCGGTTCACTGAAGCTTTCTTT	CASSPRFTEAFF
-	TRBV7-2	-	TRBJ2-1	TGTGCCAGCAGCTTAGGGCCGGGTAACAATGAGCAGTTCTTC	CASSLGPGNNEQFF
-	TRBV6-5	-	TRBJ1-2	TGTGCCAGCGGGGGGGCGCAGCAGTATGGCTACACCTTC	CASGGAQQYGYTF
-	TRBV20-1	-	TRBJ1-2	TGCAGTGCTAGTGACTATGGCTACACCTTC	CSASDYGYTF